Listed below are T cell receptor beta chains from one sample, sequenced in a study of cytomegalovirus exposure and HLA in healthy donors. Profiling relied on immunoSEQ multiplex PCR, and the TCRdb table lists in-frame clones only, not all of them. Among around 200,000 clones listed, roughly 72% were seen once. The sample taken for sequencing was PBMCs. The receptor set was obtained from a woman in her twenties or thirties in good health and CMV-seropositive. Both conserved end residues are part of each CDR3. A D gene is named only where the DNA matches it firmly. Where a row states a size, it is once, few, many or the class of an expanded clone; other rows omit it.

J	size	V	D	DNA	CDR3
TRBJ2-5	once	TRBV30	-	TGTGCCTGGAGTTCAGGGTTGAATAAAGAGACCCAGTACTTC	CAWSSGLNKETQYF
TRBJ1-1	once	TRBV2	-	TGTGCCAGCAGGGGGGGTGTTGGCGGGGGAGTAAGTAAAGCTTTCTTT	CASRGGVGGGVSKAFF
TRBJ1-2	-	TRBV5-1	TRBD1	TGCGCCAGCAGGCTAATCCAGGGGGTCTATGGCTACACCTTC	CASRLIQGVYGYTF
TRBJ2-3	-	TRBV27	TRBD2	TGTGCCAGCAGTTCCGGATTGGCGGGGGGCACAGATACGCAGTATTTT	CASSSGLAGGTDTQYF
TRBJ1-2	-	TRBV6-6	TRBD1	TGTGCCACCAAGCCGGGACAGAACTATGGCTACACCTTC	CATKPGQNYGYTF
TRBJ1-2	few	TRBV19	-	TGTGCCAGTAGTATAACGGGTAACTATGGCTACACCTTC	CASSITGNYGYTF
TRBJ2-2	-	TRBV25-1	TRBD1	TGTGCCAGCAGTGGTTCGGGACAGGGAGATTCCGGGGAGCTGTTTTTT	CASSGSGQGDSGELFF
TRBJ1-5	-	TRBV6-5	TRBD1	TGTGCCAGCAGCGACAACAGGGGCCAGCCCCAGCATTTT	CASSDNRGQPQHF
TRBJ1-1	-	TRBV11-2	-	TGTGCCAGCAGCTTAGATCTATACCGGAGTGAAGCTTTCTTT	CASSLDLYRSEAFF
TRBJ1-2	-	TRBV28	TRBD1	TGTGCCAGCGGGGGGGGACAGGGTCACTATGGCTACACCTTC	CASGGGQGHYGYTF
TRBJ1-6	-	TRBV5-1	TRBD1	TGCGCCAGCAGCCAGCAAACAGGGGGCACTTCACCCCTCCACTTT	CASSQQTGGTSPLHF
TRBJ2-1	-	TRBV18	TRBD2	TGTGCCAGCTCAACGGGACTAGCGGGAGGGATATACAATGAGCAGTTCTTC	CASSTGLAGGIYNEQFF
TRBJ2-7	-	TRBV7-2	TRBD1	TGTGCCAGCAGCTTACGAACAGGGGGCGACGCCTACGAGCAGTACTTC	CASSLRTGGDAYEQYF
TRBJ1-1	-	TRBV29-1	TRBD1	TGCAGCGTCGGGACAGGCTCCTACACTGAAGCTTTCTTT	CSVGTGSYTEAFF
TRBJ2-3	-	TRBV4-1	TRBD2	TGCGCCAGCACCCGACTAGCGGGTATGGATACGCAGTATTTT	CASTRLAGMDTQYF
TRBJ1-2	-	TRBV6-4	TRBD1	TGTGCCAGCAGCGAGACAGGGGACTATGGCTACACCTTC	CASSETGDYGYTF
TRBJ1-2	-	TRBV15	TRBD1	TGTGCCACCAGCAGAGGGGGGGGACAGGTCAGCGATGGCTACACCTTC	CATSRGGGQVSDGYTF
TRBJ1-1	-	TRBV7-9	TRBD1	TGTGCCAGCAGCTCATTGACAGGGGAGAACACTGAAGCTTTCTTT	CASSSLTGENTEAFF
TRBJ2-7	-	TRBV5-4	TRBD1	TGTGCCAGCAGCTCCCCCGGGACAGGGTTCCACGAGCAGTACTTC	CASSSPGTGFHEQYF
TRBJ2-5	-	TRBV5-6	TRBD1	TGTGCCAGCAGCTTTACAGGGGGCGAGACCCAGTACTTC	CASSFTGGETQYF
TRBJ1-1	-	TRBV5-6	TRBD1	TGTGCCAGCAGTTCAGGGGGCATGAACACTGAAGCTTTCTTT	CASSSGGMNTEAFF
TRBJ1-4	few	TRBV4-3	TRBD1	TGCGCCAGCAGCCAAGATGGTTTCGGGACAGGGAATGAAAAACTGTTTTTT	CASSQDGFGTGNEKLFF
TRBJ2-2	-	TRBV5-1	-	TGCGCCAGCAGCTTGGCGGTACAGCACACCGGGGAGCTGTTTTTT	CASSLAVQHTGELFF
TRBJ2-3	-	TRBV5-1	-	TGCGCCAGCAGCTTGGGGGGGGTAACAGATACGCAGTATTTT	CASSLGGVTDTQYF
TRBJ1-1	-	TRBV28	-	TGTGCCAGCAGTTTAGCACAGTTGGGTGGACTAGGAACTGAAGCTTTCTTT	CASSLAQLGGLGTEAFF
TRBJ1-1	once	TRBV6-5	-	TGTGCCAGCAGGGCAAGACGGGACACTGAAGCTTTCTTT	CASRARRDTEAFF
TRBJ1-2	once	TRBV6-5	-	TGTGCCAGCAGTTACTCGGACAGCTTCTATGGCTACACCTTC	CASSYSDSFYGYTF
TRBJ1-1	-	TRBV6-5	-	TGTGCCAGCACCCAAAGGCGGCGCAACACTGAAGCTTTCTTT	CASTQRRRNTEAFF
TRBJ1-2	-	TRBV28	TRBD1	TGTGCCAGCAGTCCCCCCGCCGACAGGGTACAAGGCTACACCTTC	CASSPPADRVQGYTF
TRBJ1-3	once	TRBV15	-	TGTGCCACCAGCAGAGATCTTGCAGGGTACGGAAACACCATATATTTT	CATSRDLAGYGNTIYF
TRBJ1-1	-	TRBV5-1	TRBD1	TGCGCCAGCAGCGCTGACAGGGGCGGCACTGAAGCTTTCTTT	CASSADRGGTEAFF
TRBJ2-7	-	TRBV5-6	TRBD2	TGTGCCAGCAGCCTCGGGGGGGAGCAGTACTTC	CASSLGGEQYF
TRBJ2-3	-	TRBV5-1	TRBD2	TGCGCCAGCAGTAGCGGGGGGGTAAGAGATACGCAGTATTTT	CASSSGGVRDTQYF
TRBJ2-5	-	TRBV7-7	TRBD2	TGTGCCAGCAGCTCGAAGGGGACTAGTTGGGAGACCCAGTACTTC	CASSSKGTSWETQYF
TRBJ1-1	-	TRBV2	-	TGTGCCAGCAGCCCGGGGACTGAAGCTTTCTTT	CASSPGTEAFF
TRBJ1-5	-	TRBV27	-	TGTGCCAGCAGTCTCACCGGGAGCAGCAATCAGCCCCAGCATTTT	CASSLTGSSNQPQHF
TRBJ1-2	few	TRBV5-8	-	TGTGCCAGCAGCTTTTCGGACAGCTATGGCTACACCTTC	CASSFSDSYGYTF
TRBJ1-1	-	TRBV7-9	TRBD1	TGTGCCAGCAGCCTCGGGACAGGGGGGTCCGCTTTCTTT	CASSLGTGGSAFF
TRBJ2-7	-	TRBV7-2	TRBD2	TGTGCCAGCAGCTCGGGACTAGCGGGATCATACGAGCAGTACTTC	CASSSGLAGSYEQYF
TRBJ2-1	-	TRBV5-1	TRBD2	TGCGCCAGCAGCCGAACTAGCGGAGGCTACAATGAGCAGTTCTTC	CASSRTSGGYNEQFF